These 8 T cell receptor beta chains came from one sample sequenced in a study of shared clonotypes between healthy human individuals (dated by TCRdb to the early 2020s). Libraries came from the immunoSEQ multiplex PCR assay. Held by TCRdb, this immuneACCESS table contains in-frame sequences only and omits some clones. Under half of the omission traces to an unresolved V gene where checked; the cause of the rest is unknown. The sample table shows millions of clones, and around 94% are seen once. Over 0.12% of the sample rests with the top ten. The material sequenced was naive CD4+ T cells sorted from blood. The cell subset or site label for this specimen denotes: CD45RA+ positively selected. The receptors stem from a man aged 18 to 29 in good health.

This chain joins TRBV18 and TRBJ1-1; D is unclear. Germline lookup yields CDR1 KGHSH and CDR2 LQKENI. V lost 3 bases to trimming and J lost 0 bases, with 11 bases between them. The CDR3 loop spans 15 amino acids. The CDR3 region is CASSPVVGLNTEAFF. CDR3 in DNA: TGTGCCAGCTCACCCGTCGTCGGGTTGAACACTGAAGCTTTCTTT. Full variable domain (rest looked up from reference TRBV18 and TRBJ1-1): NAGVMQNPRHLVRRRGQEARLRCSPMKGHSHVYWYRQLPEEGLKFMVYLQKENIIDESGMPKERFSAEFPKEGPSILRIQQVVRGDSAAYFCASSPVVGLNTEAFFGQGTRLTVV.

The chain links TRBV5-5 to TRBJ1-5; possible D gene TRBD1, 5 bases. The CDR3 length is 15 residues. In germline, CDR1 is SGHKS, CDR2 YYEKEE (reference sequence). V gave up 0 bases and J gave up 3 bases, with 10 bases separating them. CDR3 coding DNA: TGTGCCAGCAGCTTGGTGACAGCCATCAATCAGCCCCAGCATTTT. As protein: CASSLVTAINQPQHF.

Only one count was recorded for this clone. The chain carries TRBV7-6 and TRBJ2-5, with a possible D match to TRBD1 (5 bases). Trimming left V 4 bases short and J 1 base short, with 7 bases between. Germline-derived CDR1 and CDR2 are SGHVS and FNYEAQ. The CDR3 runs to 13 residues. The CDR3 region has the DNA TGTGCCAGCAGCTGGGGCAGCCAAGAGACCCAGTACTTC. Translated, it gives CASSWGSQETQYF.

The chain employs TRBV6-5 and TRBJ2-3, with 7 positions matching TRBD2. This CDR3 is 15 amino acids long. Germline V lookup: CDR1 MNHEY, CDR2 SVGAGI. V shed 6 bases and J 0 bases; nucleotides not matched to a gene: 6. This CDR3 is CASRISGPSTDTQYF. The CDR3 DNA follows: TGTGCCAGCAGAATTAGCGGGCCTAGCACAGATACGCAGTATTTT.

The CDR3 loop reads CASSWGQANGYTF. CDR3 DNA sequence: TGTGCCAGCAGCTGGGGACAGGCCAATGGCTACACCTTC. V and J are TRBV5-5 and TRBJ1-2; 8 bases are shared with TRBD1. The CDR3 loop spans 13 amino acids. Germline loops: CDR1 SGHKS, CDR2 YYEKEE (reference sequence). Trimming at V came to 3 bases and at J to 6 bases, leaving 4 bases not matched to a gene.

The V and J genes are TRBV7-6 and TRBJ2-5; 8 nucleotides align to TRBD1. From germline, CDR1 is SGHVS and CDR2 FNYEAQ. Germline trimming cut 3 bases from V and 2 bases from J; bases unmatched to any gene: 5. CDR3 length equals 15 residues. The CDR3 loop is CASSFGTGWQETQYF. DNA for the CDR3: TGTGCCAGCAGCTTCGGGACAGGTTGGCAAGAGACCCAGTACTTC.

CDR3 residues: CASGSAGNNSPLHF. For the CDR3, the DNA is TGTGCCAGCGGGTCGGCAGGGAATAATTCACCCCTCCACTTT. The V and J genes are TRBV6-9 and TRBJ1-6, with D possibly matching TRBD1 (5 bases). This CDR3 has 14 amino acids. CDR1 MNHGY and CDR2 SVAAGI come from the germline V gene. V lost 8 bases and J lost 5, with 13 bases in between.

The rearrangement links TRBV7-2 to TRBJ2-1, with 9 bases lining up with TRBD2. Germline lookup yields CDR1 SGHTA and CDR2 FQGNSA. V shed 5 bases and J 9 bases; nucleotides not matched to a gene: 14. This CDR3 is built from 16 residues. Written as DNA, the CDR3 is TGTGCCAGCAGCCAGGTAGCGGGAGTGGCAAACGGTGAGCAGTTCTTC. Translation: CASSQVAGVANGEQFF.